This record concerns one T cell receptor (beta chain) sequence. The target antigen is unknown. These data are taken from a study of cytomegalovirus exposure and HLA in healthy donors. Study findings and constraints: Later analysis associated a missense DCLRE1C variant with TCR beta V- and J-gene trimming. Confirmation was obtained in vitro that three CMV-associated chains are specific for CMV antigens.

CDR3 length equals 17 residues. Germline V gives CDR1 SGHRS, CDR2 YFSETQ. V lost 5 bases to trimming and J lost 8 bases; unmatched junction nucleotides: 12. It was with 60 Vbeta and 13 Jbeta primers that the PCR ran. This table comes from immunoSEQ multiplex PCR, and its TCRdb copy is limited to in-frame clones, with some not included. Of 100,000 to 150,000 clones in the sample, about 86% were seen once. The sequenced sample was PBMCs. The sequence derives from a man aged 18 to 30 in good health and CMV-seronegative. V gene TRBV5-1 combines with J gene TRBJ1-6; 11 nucleotides agree with TRBD1. This CDR3 is CASSGQGAGFADSPLHF. The CDR3 nucleotides are TGCGCCAGCAGTGGACAGGGGGCCGGGTTCGCCGATTCACCCCTCCACTTT.